This T cell receptor (beta chain) was captured in a study of metastatic and nonmetastatic thyroid tumors (dated by TCRdb to between 2020 and 2021). With respect to the entire study: For patients with malignant and with benign thyroid disease, the researchers compared repertoires between peripheral blood samples and tumor or nodule tissue samples. The paper as a whole reports these results and caveats: In both blood and tumor samples, malignant tumors were reported to have significantly higher TCR beta diversity than benign nodules.

This clone was recorded many times. Its antigen is not yet known. At one boundary the junction diverges from the germline segment, which might be a read error. No patient had received any treatment before thyroid surgery. The study retrospectively analysed patient clinical samples collected from about 2012 to 2019 using T-cell receptor beta sequencing. In the germline V gene (reference sequence), CDR1 corresponds to SSHAT and CDR2 to FNYEAQ. Counted from cysteine to phenylalanine, this CDR3 has 13 amino acids. Kept here is only the CDR3 DNA, which spans 39 bases and is read in frame from base 1. The library came from PCR. Sequencing was performed on an Illumina HiSeq 4000. High-throughput sequencing was used to profile the TCR beta-chain CDR3 region of every patient. The authors' pipeline ran thus. A classifier to discriminate distant-metastatic papillary thyroid cancer patients was built from CDR3 differences across clinicopathological groups. The Shannon index was used to measure repertoire diversity, and the Morisita-Horn index was used to measure how similar tumor and blood repertoires were. Using fastp at Q25 and MiXCR, TCRdb reprocessed the public reads and kept productive beta chains. For this entry, the V and J calls and clone size follow TCRdb and not the study's own pipeline. A total of about 13,000 clones appear in this sample, around 30% of them only once. Nearly 20% of the sample is in the top ten clones.

The sequence joins TRBV7-7 to TRBJ2-5; a tentative D match to TRBD1 spans 6 bases. Sequencing was performed on tumor tissue. The TCR originated in a female donor with papillary thyroid cancer or a benign thyroid nodule (not recorded which). Some clones in this sample may be carry-over from other donors' samples. CDR3 protein: CASSLERGETQYF. The DNA reads as follows: TGTGCTAGCAGCTTAGAGAGGGGGGAGACCCAGTACTTC.